This T cell receptor (beta chain) was sequenced in a study of T-cell reconstitution after alpha-beta-depleted transplantation in children. Study-wide results and caveats: One year post-transplant, T-cell counts and diversity were largely derived from T cells produced anew. Several hundred graft clones that had expanded were reportedly the source of alpha-beta T cells about two months after transplant. Several patients had high TCRbeta diversity at day 60; it came from surviving recipient T cells and thymic progenitors.

V shed 0 bases, J shed 5 bases, and the junction held 7 bases outside the gene matches. The CDR3 has 16 amino acids. Germline assignment: CDR1 MNHEY and CDR2 SVGEGT. Library preparation (for TCRbeta) was performed with unique molecular identifiers. Each CDR3 protein is one row after TCRdb ran MiXCR on the PCR reads. This repertoire shows approximately 1,000,000 distinct CDR3 sequences, roughly 29% found once; its top ten account for over 25%. On this clonotype itself: Antigen: not known.

The chain joins TRBV6-2 or TRBV6-3 to TRBJ2-5; 9 bases agree with TRBD2. The material sequenced was PBMCs, mostly from graft donor cells, taken 360 days after TCRalphabeta/CD19-depleted stem cell transplant. The clonotype comes from a boy younger than two who had a stem cell transplant for SCID, so the T cells may come from the graft donor. The CDR3 here is CASSYSSAGGPETQYF. DNA of the CDR3: TGTGCCAGCAGTTACTCGTCGGCGGGGGGGCCGGAGACCCAGTACTTC.